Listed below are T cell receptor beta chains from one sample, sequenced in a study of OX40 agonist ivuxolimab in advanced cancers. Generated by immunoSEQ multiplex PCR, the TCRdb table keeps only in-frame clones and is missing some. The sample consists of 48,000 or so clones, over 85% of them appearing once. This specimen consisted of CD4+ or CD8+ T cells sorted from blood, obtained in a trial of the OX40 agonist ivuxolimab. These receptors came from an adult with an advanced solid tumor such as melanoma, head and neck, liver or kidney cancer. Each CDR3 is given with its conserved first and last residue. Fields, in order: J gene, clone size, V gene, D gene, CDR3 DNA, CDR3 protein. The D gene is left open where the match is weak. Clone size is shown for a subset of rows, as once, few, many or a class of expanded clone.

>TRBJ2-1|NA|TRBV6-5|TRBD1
TGTGCCAGCAGTCGTACAGGGGGCAATGAGCAGTTCTTC
CASSRTGGNEQFF
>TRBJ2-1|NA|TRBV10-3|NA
TGTGCCATCAGTGAGTCTGCCCTGTTCGACAATGAGCAGTTCTTC
CAISESALFDNEQFF
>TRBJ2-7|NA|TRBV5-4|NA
TGTGCCAGCAGCTTCTGGGGCTCGAATATCTACGAGCAGTACTTC
CASSFWGSNIYEQYF
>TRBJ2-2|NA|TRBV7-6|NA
TGTGCCAGCAGCCCCATCGCGGGTACGGGGGACCACACCGGGGAGCTGTTTTTT
CASSPIAGTGDHTGELFF
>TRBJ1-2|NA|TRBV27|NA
TGTGCCAGCAGTCCTAACCTGGCGGGCTACACCTTC
CASSPNLAGYTF
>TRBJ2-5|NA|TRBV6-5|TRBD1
TGTGCCAGCACACGGGATCCGACAGGGCAAGAGACCCAGTACTTC
CASTRDPTGQETQYF
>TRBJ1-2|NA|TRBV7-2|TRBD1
TGTGCCAGCAGCCTACGGGACAGGGATGGCTACACCTTC
CASSLRDRDGYTF
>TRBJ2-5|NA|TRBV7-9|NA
TGTGCCAGCACCCCGGGGGGCCAGGGGAGAGAGACCCAGTACTTC
CASTPGGQGRETQYF
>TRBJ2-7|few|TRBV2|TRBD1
TGTGCCAGCAGGAAAGGACAGGGACCGTCCGAGCAGTACTTC
CASRKGQGPSEQYF
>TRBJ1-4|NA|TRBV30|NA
TGTGCCTGTTCGACAGGACCGAATGAAAAACTGTTTTTT
CACSTGPNEKLFF
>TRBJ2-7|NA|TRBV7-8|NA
TGTGCCAGCAGCTTAGGTGGGACACCAATTCCTTTC
CASSLGGTPIPF